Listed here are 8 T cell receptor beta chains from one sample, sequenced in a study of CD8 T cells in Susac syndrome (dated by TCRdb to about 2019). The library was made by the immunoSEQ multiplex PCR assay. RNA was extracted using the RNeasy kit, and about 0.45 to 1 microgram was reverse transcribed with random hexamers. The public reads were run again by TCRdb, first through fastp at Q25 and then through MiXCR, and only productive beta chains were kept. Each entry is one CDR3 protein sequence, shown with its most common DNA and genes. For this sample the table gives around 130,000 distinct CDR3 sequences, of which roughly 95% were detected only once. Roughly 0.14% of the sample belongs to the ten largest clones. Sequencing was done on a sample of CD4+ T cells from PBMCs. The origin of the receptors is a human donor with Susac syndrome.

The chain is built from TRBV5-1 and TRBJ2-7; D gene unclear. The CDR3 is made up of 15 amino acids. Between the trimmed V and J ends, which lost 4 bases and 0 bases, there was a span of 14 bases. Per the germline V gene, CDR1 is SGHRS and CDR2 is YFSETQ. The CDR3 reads CASSPQPLSSYEQYF. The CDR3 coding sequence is TGCGCCAGCAGCCCCCAGCCTCTTAGCTCCTACGAGCAGTACTTC.

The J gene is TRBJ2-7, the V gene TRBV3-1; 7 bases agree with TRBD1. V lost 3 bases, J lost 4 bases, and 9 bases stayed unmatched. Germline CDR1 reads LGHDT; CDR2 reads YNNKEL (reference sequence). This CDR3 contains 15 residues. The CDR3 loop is CASSQRWSQGYEQYF. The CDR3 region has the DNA TGTGCCAGCAGCCAGAGGTGGTCACAGGGGTACGAGCAGTACTTC.

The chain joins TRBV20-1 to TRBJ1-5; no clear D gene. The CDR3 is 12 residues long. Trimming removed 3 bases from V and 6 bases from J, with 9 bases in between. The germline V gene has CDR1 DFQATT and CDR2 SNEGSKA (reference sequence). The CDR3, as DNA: TGCAGTGCTAGCAGGTCGGGTCAGCCCCAGCATTTT. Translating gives CSASRSGQPQHF.

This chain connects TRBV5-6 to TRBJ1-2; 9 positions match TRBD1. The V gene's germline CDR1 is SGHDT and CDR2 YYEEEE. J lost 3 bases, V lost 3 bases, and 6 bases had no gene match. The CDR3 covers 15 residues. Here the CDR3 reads CASSSGQGTYYGYTF. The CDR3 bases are TGTGCCAGCAGCTCGGGACAGGGAACTTACTATGGCTACACCTTC.

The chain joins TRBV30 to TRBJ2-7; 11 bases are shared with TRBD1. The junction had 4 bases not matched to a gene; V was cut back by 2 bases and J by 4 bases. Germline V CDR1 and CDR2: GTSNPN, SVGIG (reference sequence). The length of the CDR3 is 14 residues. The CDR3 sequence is CAWSRTGGWYEQYF. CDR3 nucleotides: TGTGCCTGGAGTCGGACAGGGGGCTGGTACGAGCAGTACTTC. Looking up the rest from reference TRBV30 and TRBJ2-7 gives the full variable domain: SQTIHQWPATLVQPVGSPLSLECTVEGTSNPNLYWYRQAAGRGLQLLFYSVGIGQISSEVPQNLSASRPQDRQFILSSKKLLLSDSGFYLCAWSRTGGWYEQYFGPGTRLTVT.

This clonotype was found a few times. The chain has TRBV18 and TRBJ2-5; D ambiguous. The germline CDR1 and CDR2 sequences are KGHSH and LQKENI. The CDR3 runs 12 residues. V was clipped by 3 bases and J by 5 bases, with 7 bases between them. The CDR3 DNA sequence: TGTGCCAGCTCACCCTCCCTTGAGACCCAGTACTTC. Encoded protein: CASSPSLETQYF.

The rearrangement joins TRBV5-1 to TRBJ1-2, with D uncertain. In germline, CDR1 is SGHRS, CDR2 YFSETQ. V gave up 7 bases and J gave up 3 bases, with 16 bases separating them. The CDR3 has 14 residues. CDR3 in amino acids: CASSDNSPYYGYTF. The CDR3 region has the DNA TGCGCCAGCTCTGACAACTCACCTTACTATGGCTACACCTTC.

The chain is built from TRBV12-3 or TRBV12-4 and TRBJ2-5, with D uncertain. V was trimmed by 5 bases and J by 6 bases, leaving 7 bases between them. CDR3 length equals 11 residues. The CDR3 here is CASSSAQTQYF. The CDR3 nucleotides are TGTGCCAGCAGTAGTGCGCAGACCCAGTACTTC.